The text below deals with one T cell receptor (beta chain). The antigen remains undetermined. This PCR relied on a set of 60 Vbeta primers and 13 Jbeta primers. Clones were sequenced by immunoSEQ multiplex PCR, and TCRdb holds only the in-frame ones, with some missing. The repertoire holds more than 100,000 clones, 80% seen once, with 1% in the top ten. Trimming cost V 2 bases and J 4 bases, with 9 bases left between them. The CDR3 length is 13 residues. Germline assignment: CDR1 GTSNPN and CDR2 SVGIG (reference sequence). This sample was included in a study of cytomegalovirus exposure and HLA in healthy donors. Study findings and constraints: What was likely a sequencing artifact was a cluster of highly shared sequence variants. A later analysis found that most CMV-associated TCR beta chains appeared HLA-restricted.

Sequenced input: PBMCs. The sequence derives from a man in his forties in good health and CMV-seronegative. The chain is built from TRBV30 and TRBJ1-5; D gene uncertain. This CDR3 reads CAWSLADNQPQHF. In DNA form, the CDR3 reads TGTGCCTGGAGTTTGGCAGATAATCAGCCCCAGCATTTT.